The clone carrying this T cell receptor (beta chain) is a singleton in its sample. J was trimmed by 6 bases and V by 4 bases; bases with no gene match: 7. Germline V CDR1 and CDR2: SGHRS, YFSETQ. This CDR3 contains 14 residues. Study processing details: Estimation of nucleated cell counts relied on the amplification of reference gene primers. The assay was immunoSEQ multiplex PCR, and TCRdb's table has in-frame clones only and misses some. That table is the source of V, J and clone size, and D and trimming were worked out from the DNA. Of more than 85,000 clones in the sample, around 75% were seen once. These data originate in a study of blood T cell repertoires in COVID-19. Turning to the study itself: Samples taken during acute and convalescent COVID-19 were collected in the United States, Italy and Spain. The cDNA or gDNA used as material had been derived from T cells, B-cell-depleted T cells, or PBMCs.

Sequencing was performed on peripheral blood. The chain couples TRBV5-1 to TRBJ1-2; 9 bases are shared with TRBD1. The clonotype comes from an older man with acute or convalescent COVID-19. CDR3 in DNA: TGCGCCAGCAGCCAACAGGGGGCGGGGGATGGCTACACCTTC. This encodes CASSQQGAGDGYTF.